A single sample is the source of the 23 T cell receptor beta chains below, sequenced in a study of shared clonotypes between healthy human individuals. Assay: immunoSEQ multiplex PCR; the TCRdb copy retains only in-frame clones and omits some. The sample has about 660,000 clones; approximately 79% are singletons. Sequencing input: memory CD4+ T cells sorted from blood. Subset: CD45RA-negative fraction. These receptor sequences come from a woman in her thirties in good health.

This chain connects TRBV29-1 to TRBJ2-1, with 14 bases lining up with TRBD2. Trimming at V came to 4 bases and at J to 3 bases, leaving 5 bases not matched to a gene. The CDR3 is 16 amino acids. The germline V gene has CDR1 SQVTM and CDR2 ANQGSEA. The CDR3 DNA follows: TGCAGCGTTGGCCTGGGACTAGCGGGAGACTACAATGAGCAGTTCTTC. Its protein is CSVGLGLAGDYNEQFF.

The chain joins TRBV19 to TRBJ2-7; D may be TRBD1 or TRBD2 (5 bases each). V dropped 6 bases and J dropped 2 bases, with 8 bases sitting between them. The CDR3 has 12 amino acids. The germline V gene encodes CDR1 LNHDA and CDR2 SQIVND (reference sequence). The CDR3 DNA sequence: TGTGCCAGTAGGGGGGAAACCTACGAGCAGTACTTC. Its translation: CASRGETYEQYF.

The CDR3 here is CASSSLAGGRWNEQFF. The CDR3 DNA follows: TGTGCCAGCAGTTCACTAGCGGGAGGGCGGTGGAATGAGCAGTTCTTC. The V and J genes are TRBV28 and TRBJ2-1; 13 bases are a match to TRBD2. Trimming cost V 4 bases and J 7 bases; bases outside gene matches: 7. CDR3 size: 16 residues. Germline V lookup: CDR1 MDHEN, CDR2 SYDVKM.

This clone was detected only a few times. The rearrangement links TRBV2 to TRBJ1-1; no definite D call. Germline V lookup: CDR1 SNHLY, CDR2 FYNNEI. Trimming took off 4 bases at V and 1 base at J, with 10 bases between the two ends. This CDR3 region has 14 residues. The CDR3 DNA follows: TGTGCCAGCAGTGGGGGTTTGGCGAACACTGAAGCTTTCTTT. It is translated as CASSGGLANTEAFF.

The chain combines TRBV10-3 with TRBJ2-7; 10 bases align to TRBD1. The CDR3 sequence is 17 residues long. Germline values: CDR1 ENHRY, CDR2 SYGVKD. The V and J ends lost 0 bases and 2 bases, in that order; junction bases with no gene match: 7. CDR3 residues: CAISESNVGTGAYEQYF. For the CDR3, the DNA is TGTGCCATCAGTGAGTCGAATGTCGGGACAGGGGCCTACGAGCAGTACTTC.

This clone has ten or more counts. Different DNA sequences within this sample yield the same CDR3. This chain links TRBV6-6 with TRBJ1-2; 9 bases map to TRBD1. J gave up 6 bases and V 5 bases, and 10 bases lay outside the gene matches. Germline lookup yields CDR1 MNHNY and CDR2 SVGAGI (reference sequence). The CDR3 spans 15 residues. CDR3 DNA: TGTGCCAGCAGTCCTCATCGGGACAGGGTTGATGGCTACACCTTC. It is translated as CASSPHRDRVDGYTF.

Worth noting for this clone: The sample carries other DNA sequences with the same CDR3. This chain uses TRBV4-1 with TRBJ1-3; D uncertain. Germline loops: CDR1 MGHRA, CDR2 YSYEKL. The V and J ends lost 1 base and 0 bases respectively, with 7 bases between them. The CDR3 contains 15 residues. The DNA for the CDR3 is TGCGCCAGCAGCCAAGTTTTAAGCTCTGGAAACACCATATATTTT. Protein: CASSQVLSSGNTIYF.

The sample holds a few counts of this clone. Additional DNA sequences in this sample encode the identical CDR3. The chain carries TRBV11-2 and TRBJ2-4; D is unresolved. Germline V gene data show CDR1 as SGHAT and CDR2 as FQNNGV. The CDR3 is 14 amino acids. Trimming took 4 bases from V and 0 from J, leaving 7 bases between them. The CDR3 DNA sequence: TGTGCCAGCAGCTCCCGGTTAGCCAAAAACATTCAGTACTTC. It specifies CASSSRLAKNIQYF.

The V gene is TRBV7-8, the J gene TRBJ2-2; 7 bases line up with TRBD2. J lost 2 bases, V lost 5 bases, and 20 bases had no gene match. Germline V gene sequence: CDR1 SGHVS, CDR2 FQNEAQ. The CDR3 extends over 20 amino acids. The CDR3 loop is CASSPGYYLREFKNTGELFF. The CDR3, as DNA: TGTGCCAGCAGCCCGGGCTACTACTTGCGGGAGTTTAAAAACACCGGGGAGCTGTTTTTT.

V and J are TRBV7-2 and TRBJ1-5; D may be TRBD1 (6 bases). V lost 4 bases and J 1 base, leaving 11 bases between the germline ends. Per the germline V gene, CDR1 is SGHTA and CDR2 is FQGNSA. The CDR3 consists of 15 residues. CDR3 protein: CASSSQQGSNQPQHF. The CDR3 DNA reads as TGTGCCAGCAGCTCCCAACAGGGAAGCAATCAGCCCCAGCATTTT.

The V gene is TRBV5-8, the J gene TRBJ2-1, with D perhaps TRBD2 (5 bases). V was cut by 4 bases and J by 7 bases, with 12 bases left in between. Per germline, CDR1 SGHTS and CDR2 YDEGEE. CDR3 length equals 13 residues. The CDR3 DNA sequence: TGTGCCAGCAGCCCGGCTAGGAGGAATGAGCAGTTCTTC. The encoded protein is CASSPARRNEQFF.

This clone was counted a single time. The chain has TRBV6-1 and TRBJ1-4, with D tentatively TRBD1 (5 bases). Germline CDR1 reads MNHNS; CDR2 reads SASEGT. Trimming shortened V by 2 bases and J by 11 bases, and 15 bases separated the two germline ends. CDR3 length: 14 amino acids. CDR3 nucleotide sequence: TGTGCCAGCAGTGAAAAGTTGGGGGAACGGAAACTGTTTTTT. It codes for CASSEKLGERKLFF.

The chain is built from TRBV7-8 and TRBJ2-6; D could derive from TRBD1 or TRBD2 (5 bases each). From germline, CDR1 is SGHVS and CDR2 FQNEAQ. The CDR3 has 17 amino acids. V was trimmed by 4 bases and J by 2 bases, leaving 15 bases between them. The chain's CDR3 is CASSSRGREPGANVLTF. The CDR3 nucleotides are TGTGCCAGCAGCTCAAGAGGCAGGGAGCCTGGGGCCAACGTCCTGACTTTC.

As to this clone: In the same sample, other DNA sequences code for this CDR3. This chain connects TRBV2 to TRBJ2-2, with D possibly called TRBD1 or TRBD2 (5 bases each). Germline CDR1 is SNHLY and CDR2 is FYNNEI. Deletions cut 11 bases from V and 0 bases from J, with 13 bases between. The CDR3 covers 14 residues. CDR3 amino acids: CAGTGTTNTGELFF. CDR3 nucleotide sequence: TGTGCCGGGACCGGGACCACGAACACCGGGGAGCTGTTTTTT.

V usage is TRBV11-1 and J usage is TRBJ1-1, with TRBD1 identical over 12 bases. J was trimmed by 4 bases and V by 2 bases; bases with no gene match: 2. This CDR3 comprises 15 residues. Germline V gene lookup returns CDR1 SGHAT and CDR2 FQDESV (reference sequence). The CDR3 protein is CASSLRGQGATEAFF. CDR3 nucleotide sequence: TGTGCCAGCAGCTTAAGGGGACAGGGGGCCACTGAAGCTTTCTTT.

In its sample, this clone was seen many times. The chain joins TRBV6-5 to TRBJ1-4; 8 positions agree with TRBD1. The ends lost 4 bases at V and 4 bases at J; junction bases unmatched: 5. The CDR3 contains 15 residues. CDR1 and CDR2 (germline): MNHEY, SVGAGI. The CDR3 loop is CASSFTTGDNEKLFF. In nucleotides, the CDR3 is TGTGCCAGCAGTTTCACGACAGGGGATAATGAAAAACTGTTTTTT.

The rearrangement joins TRBV9 to TRBJ2-7; D possibly corresponds to TRBD2 (5 bases). The V and J ends lost 4 bases and 6 bases respectively, with 14 bases between them. The CDR3 is 13 residues long. Germline-derived CDR1 and CDR2 are SGDLS and YYNGEE. The CDR3 loop is CASSLRTDSEQYF. CDR3 in DNA: TGTGCCAGCAGCCTACGGACTGATTCCGAGCAGTACTTC.

The rearrangement uses TRBV19 and TRBJ1-1, with 8 bases aligning to TRBD1. Germline trimming cut 5 bases from V and 4 bases from J; bases unmatched to any gene: 12. There are 16 residues in the CDR3. Germline V gene data show CDR1 as LNHDA and CDR2 as SQIVND (reference sequence). CDR3 DNA sequence: TGTGCCAGTAGTTCGATTCAGGGGGCCACGGGCACTGAAGCTTTCTTT. This codes for CASSSIQGATGTEAFF.

This chain connects TRBV28 to TRBJ2-2, with 7 bases that match TRBD1. The CDR3 has 19 residues. Germline V CDR1 and CDR2: MDHEN, SYDVKM. With V trimmed by 6 bases and J by 2 bases, 18 bases remained unmatched. The CDR3 region has the DNA TGTGCCAGCAGGCGAATGACAGGGCGCAGGGGACCTAACACCGGGGAGCTGTTTTTT. Translation gives CASRRMTGRRGPNTGELFF.

This chain links TRBV5-1 with TRBJ2-6; the D gene is possibly TRBD2 (5 bases). The length of the CDR3 is 17 residues. V was pared by 0 bases and J by 4 bases, with 14 bases between. Germline CDR1 is SGHRS and CDR2 is YFSETQ. The CDR3 here is CASSLVARTAGANVLTF. As DNA, the CDR3 is TGCGCCAGCAGCTTGGTGGCTCGGACTGCGGGGGCCAACGTCCTGACTTTC.

The chain carries TRBV5-5 and TRBJ2-2; either TRBD1 or TRBD2 may supply D (5 bases each). Germline V gene lookup returns CDR1 SGHKS and CDR2 YYEKEE (reference sequence). V shed 7 bases and J shed 6 bases, with 13 bases lying between them. The CDR3 is 13 amino acids. In nucleotides, the CDR3 is TGTGCCAGCCGGGACGGCTGGGCCGGGGAGCTGTTTTTT. It encodes CASRDGWAGELFF.

The chain recombines TRBV6-6 with TRBJ2-3; 7 bases line up with TRBD2. Germline V CDR1 and CDR2: MNHNY, SVGAGI (reference sequence). Trimming cost V 5 bases and J 5 bases; bases outside gene matches: 10. CDR3 length: 15 amino acids. CDR3: CASSGNLAVVDTQYF. CDR3 in DNA: TGTGCCAGCAGTGGGAATCTAGCGGTCGTAGATACGCAGTATTTT.

The V gene is TRBV14, the J gene TRBJ2-5; the D call may be TRBD1 or TRBD2 (5 bases each). Between the trimmed V and J ends, which lost 8 bases and 2 bases, there was a span of 18 bases. The CDR3 has 15 residues. Germline CDR1 reads SGHDN; CDR2 reads FVKESK. This CDR3 reads CASANRGYGQETQYF. DNA for the CDR3: TGTGCCAGCGCCAATCGGGGCTATGGACAAGAGACCCAGTACTTC.